This T cell receptor (beta chain) was documented in a study of CD8+ T cells in alopecia areata (dated by TCRdb to the late 2010s). For context, the study as a whole: Treated patients were enrolled in an open-label pilot trial of oral tofacitinib, 5 to 10 mg twice daily, for moderate-to-severe alopecia areata. Tofacitinib was given for 6 to 18 months, followed by 6 months of follow-up off drug to assess delayed response and recurrence. The SALT score, which quantifies the percentage of affected scalp surface area, was used to measure disease severity in treated patients. To study T cell clonal expansion in alopecia areata, the researchers applied high-throughput TCRbeta sequencing to both the C3H/HeJ mouse model and human patients. In humans, TCRbeta sequencing was performed on scalp tissue and on sorted CD4+ and CD8+ peripheral blood T cells from healthy controls and from patients with patchy or totalis/universalis alopecia areata. Tofacitinib-treated patients had biopsies at baseline and at 4 and 24 weeks of treatment, with a later scalp biopsy in several patients. Clonality in the scalp was compared among normal scalp (n=4), patchy alopecia areata scalp (n=8), and alopecia totalis/universalis scalp (n=8). RNA was obtained with the PAXgene miRNA kit for fixed scalp, the miRNeasy kit for PBMCs, and the RNeasy kit for mouse skin. immunoSEQ multiplex PCR using 35 Vbeta forward primers and 13 Jbeta reverse primers was used to amplify TCRbeta CDR3 regions.

The time point label on this specimen signifies: approximately 4 weeks on oral tofacitinib. The treatment or condition label of this sample denotes: oral pan-JAK inhibitor, 5-10 mg twice daily. Peripheral blood and lesional scalp punch biopsies were obtained from patients with alopecia areata. PBMCs were separated by density centrifugation and stained for CD3, CD4 and CD8, after which CD4+ and CD8+ T cells were sorted on a FACSAria. Concerning this clone: The specificity of this receptor is unknown. No clone much larger than this one lies a single base away; base qualities are absent.

Libraries were prepared through the immunoSEQ multiplex PCR assay. To provide template for TCR sequencing, every sample had RNA extracted and reverse transcribed into cDNA. First-strand cDNA was synthesized using SuperScript III with a 2:1 mix of oligo-dT and random hexamers. A synthetic immune receptor repertoire was used to gauge amplification bias, and whatever bias remained was removed computationally. In the paper's pipeline: Raw reads were preprocessed to remove errors, and CDR3 was defined by IMGT conventions from the conserved cysteine to phenylalanine. Clonality was calculated as 1 minus Shannon entropy normalized by log2 of the number of productive unique TCRs. Whether scalp clones were CD4 or CD8 was inferred by matching scalp TCRbeta sequences against CD4 and CD8 repertoires sorted from blood. The clones in this table, taken by TCRdb from immuneACCESS, are in-frame only. Not every clone is retained; where verified, under half of the shortfall comes from an unresolved V gene, and the cause of the rest is unknown. V and J calls and clone size come straight from that table; D and trimming were deduced from the DNA. Present in this sample are roughly 73,000 clones, 29% of which were seen just once. The ten most abundant clones make up just under 15% of the sample.

The study at large found these results: Many expanded lesional clones were found to persist in scalp and blood during tofacitinib treatment, and relapse after treatment cessation may be partly explained by this persistence. Compared with normal scalp, lesional scalp had higher clonality and more expanded CD8+ clones, particularly in alopecia totalis/universalis, a pattern that suggests antigenic drive. Shared TCR sequences between patients were less evident than in mice, which may be partly attributable to HLA diversity in the patient population. Because the treated cohort was small and had only one nonresponder, larger studies are needed to examine links between baseline CD8+ expansion and response. Tofacitinib significantly decreased scalp clonality and the number of expanded CD8+ clones among the top 100 scalp clones. Unlike mouse skin, where gammadelta T cells dominate, normal human skin contains resident alphabeta T cells that get sequenced too, which complicates analysis of the scalp TCR repertoire.

The germline V gene encodes CDR1 MNHEY and CDR2 SVGAGI. V loses 5 bases, J loses 5 bases, and the germline ends lie 12 bases apart. Including cysteine and phenylalanine, the CDR3 has 13 amino acids. The DNA shown is the 39-base CDR3, in frame from base 1. Sample: CD8+ T cells sorted from blood, taken at week 4, from a patient treated with tofacitinib. The rearranged segments are TRBV6-5 and TRBJ1-1; the D gene cannot be named for sure. The TCR comes from a human donor with alopecia areata. The bases are TGTGCCAGCAGTCGTCTAGAACGTACTGAAGCTTTCTTT. It translates to CASSRLERTEAFF.